This T cell receptor (beta chain) was identified in a study of graft-versus-host responses after intestinal transplantation. Findings and limits, study-wide: Individuals carrying graft-donor T cell macrochimerism showed high graft-versus-host to host-versus-graft clonal ratios in allografts.

This CDR3 is built from 18 residues. The V and J ends lost 7 bases and 7 bases respectively, with 32 bases between them. Per the germline V gene, CDR1 is LNHNV and CDR2 is YYDKDF (reference sequence). Responders labeled with CFSE (approximately 200,000) were plated with approximately 200,000 irradiated, violet-dye-labeled stimulators. In its sample, this clone was seen a few times. In the same sample, other DNA sequences code for this CDR3. Some clones are missing from TCRdb's copy, which holds only in-frame ones; the method was immunoSEQ multiplex PCR. The sample comprises 23,000 or so clones, approximately 33% of which are singletons, and 9.2% rests with the top ten.

The source material was alloreactive CD8+ T cells from a mixed lymphocyte reaction culture, sampled before intestinal transplant. Subset defined: CFSE-low proliferating T cells sorted from roughly six-day pre-transplant mixed lymphocyte reaction (GvH or HvG direction). The source is a human patient who received an intestinal transplant. V and J are TRBV15 and TRBJ2-7; TRBD1 or TRBD2 may be the D gene (7 bases each). The CDR3 DNA sequence: TGTGCCACCAATCGGGCAGGGGGGGAGGAGGCCGCCTGGTTGGAGCAGTACTTC. This gives the protein CATNRAGGEEAAWLEQYF.